This T cell receptor (beta chain) was identified during a study of cytomegalovirus exposure and HLA in healthy donors. This PCR relied on a set of 60 Vbeta primers and 13 Jbeta primers. The assay was immunoSEQ multiplex PCR, and TCRdb's table has in-frame clones only and misses some. In the table there are approximately 220,000 clones, about 80% of which are singletons. The CDR3 consists of 14 residues. The germline gives CDR1 LNHDA, CDR2 SQIVND (reference sequence). J lost 4 bases, V lost 6 bases, and 6 bases had no gene match. The chain links TRBV19 to TRBJ2-5; 9 bases agree with TRBD2. The TCR was taken from a male donor in good health and CMV-seronegative. The source material was PBMCs. For the CDR3, the DNA is TGTGCCAGTAGACGTAGCGGGAGTGGAGAGACCCAGTACTTC. As protein: CASRRSGSGETQYF.